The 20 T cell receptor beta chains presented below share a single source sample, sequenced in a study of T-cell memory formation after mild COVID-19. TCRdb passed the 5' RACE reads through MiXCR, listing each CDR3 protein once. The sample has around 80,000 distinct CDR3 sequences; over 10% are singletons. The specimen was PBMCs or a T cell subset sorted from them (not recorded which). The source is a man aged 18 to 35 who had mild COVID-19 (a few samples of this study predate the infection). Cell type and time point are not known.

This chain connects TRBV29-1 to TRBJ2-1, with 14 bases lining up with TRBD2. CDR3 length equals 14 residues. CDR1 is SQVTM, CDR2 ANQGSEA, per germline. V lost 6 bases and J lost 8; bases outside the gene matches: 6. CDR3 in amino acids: CSVTSGGAGYEQFF. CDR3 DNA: TGCAGCGTGACTAGCGGGGGGGCTGGGTATGAGCAGTTCTTC.

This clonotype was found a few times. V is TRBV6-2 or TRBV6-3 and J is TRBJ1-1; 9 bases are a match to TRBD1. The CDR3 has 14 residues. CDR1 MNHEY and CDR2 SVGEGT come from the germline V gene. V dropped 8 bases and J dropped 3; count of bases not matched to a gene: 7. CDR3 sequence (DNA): TGTGCCAGCCGGGGACAGGGAGGGGACACTGAAGCTTTCTTT. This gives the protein CASRGQGGDTEAFF.

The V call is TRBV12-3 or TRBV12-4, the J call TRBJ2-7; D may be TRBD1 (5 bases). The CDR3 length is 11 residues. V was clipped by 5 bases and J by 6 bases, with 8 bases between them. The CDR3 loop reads CASSPGREQYF. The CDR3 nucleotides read TGTGCCAGCAGTCCAGGGCGCGAGCAGTACTTC.

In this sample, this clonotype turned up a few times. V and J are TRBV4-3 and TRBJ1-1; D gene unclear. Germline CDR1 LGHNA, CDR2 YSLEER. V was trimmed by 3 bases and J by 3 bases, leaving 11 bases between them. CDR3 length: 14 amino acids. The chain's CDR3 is CASSHQPSDTEAFF. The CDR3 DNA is TGCGCCAGCAGCCACCAACCCTCGGACACTGAAGCTTTCTTT.

DNA of the CDR3: TGTGCCAGCGGGCGGACTACAGATACGCAGTATTTT. Its translation: CASGRTTDTQYF. This chain joins TRBV7-9 and TRBJ2-3; a possible D gene is TRBD2 (5 bases). The V and J ends lost 8 bases and 3 bases respectively, with 9 bases between them. CDR1 SEHNR and CDR2 FQNEAQ come from the germline V gene (reference sequence). The CDR3 is 12 amino acids. The full variable domain, with the rest looked up from reference TRBV7-9 and TRBJ2-3, is DTGVSQNPRHKITKRGQNVTFRCDPISEHNRLYWYRQTLGQGPEFLTYFQNEAQLEKSRLLSDRFSAERPKGSFSTLEIQRTEQGDSAMYLCASGRTTDTQYFGPGTRLTVL.

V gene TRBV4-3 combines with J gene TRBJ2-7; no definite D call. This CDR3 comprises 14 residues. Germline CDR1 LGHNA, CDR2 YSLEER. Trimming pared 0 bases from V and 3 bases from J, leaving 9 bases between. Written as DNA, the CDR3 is TGCGCCAGCAGCCAAGACCCGACGAGCTACGAGCAGTACTTC. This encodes CASSQDPTSYEQYF.

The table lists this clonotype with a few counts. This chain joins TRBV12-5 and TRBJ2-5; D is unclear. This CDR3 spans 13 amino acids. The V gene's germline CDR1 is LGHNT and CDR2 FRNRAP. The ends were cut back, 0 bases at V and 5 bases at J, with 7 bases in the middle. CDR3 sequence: CASGLVEWETQYF. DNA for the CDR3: TGTGCTAGTGGTTTGGTGGAATGGGAGACCCAGTACTTC.

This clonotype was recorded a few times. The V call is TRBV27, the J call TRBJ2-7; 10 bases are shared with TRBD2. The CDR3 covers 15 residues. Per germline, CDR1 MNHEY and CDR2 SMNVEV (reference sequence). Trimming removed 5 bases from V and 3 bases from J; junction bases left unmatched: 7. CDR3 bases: TGTGCCAGCAGTCGCCTAGCGGGGGCGAGCTACGAGCAGTACGTC. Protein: CASSRLAGASYEQYV.

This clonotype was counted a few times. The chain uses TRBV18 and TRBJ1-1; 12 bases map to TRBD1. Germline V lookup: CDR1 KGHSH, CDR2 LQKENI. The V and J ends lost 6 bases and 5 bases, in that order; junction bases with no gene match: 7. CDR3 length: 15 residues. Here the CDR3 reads CASSRDRGPGTEAFF. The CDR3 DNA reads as TGTGCCAGCTCCCGGGACAGGGGGCCGGGGACTGAAGCTTTCTTT.

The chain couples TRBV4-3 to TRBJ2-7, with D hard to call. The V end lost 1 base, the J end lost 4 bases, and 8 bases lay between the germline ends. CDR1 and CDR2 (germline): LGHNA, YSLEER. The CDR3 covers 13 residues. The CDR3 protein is CASSQVPGYEQYF. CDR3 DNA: TGCGCCAGCAGCCAAGTCCCCGGTTACGAGCAGTACTTC.

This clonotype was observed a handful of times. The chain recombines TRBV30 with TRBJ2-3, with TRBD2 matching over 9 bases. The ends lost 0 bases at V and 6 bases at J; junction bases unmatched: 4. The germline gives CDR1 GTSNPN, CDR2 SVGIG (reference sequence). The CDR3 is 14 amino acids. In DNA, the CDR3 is TGTGCCTGGAGTGTACTTAGCGGGGGTGATACGCAGTATTTT. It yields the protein CAWSVLSGGDTQYF. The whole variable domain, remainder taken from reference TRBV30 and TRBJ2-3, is SQTIHQWPATLVQPVGSPLSLECTVEGTSNPNLYWYRQAAGRGLQLLFYSVGIGQISSEVPQNLSASRPQDRQFILSSKKLLLSDSGFYLCAWSVLSGGDTQYFGPGTRLTVL.

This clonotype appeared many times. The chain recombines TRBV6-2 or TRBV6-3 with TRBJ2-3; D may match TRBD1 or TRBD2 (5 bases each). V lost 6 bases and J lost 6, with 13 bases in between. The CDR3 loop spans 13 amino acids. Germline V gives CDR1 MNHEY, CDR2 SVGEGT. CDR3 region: CASRQLGDDTQYF. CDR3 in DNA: TGTGCCAGCAGGCAACTAGGGGATGATACGCAGTATTTT.

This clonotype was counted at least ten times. CDR3 coding DNA: TGTGCCAGCAGCTCAGGACAGGGCCAGGAGACCCAGTACTTC. Translation: CASSSGQGQETQYF. The V and J genes are TRBV7-9 and TRBJ2-5, with TRBD1 matching over 8 bases. The germline gives CDR1 SEHNR, CDR2 FQNEAQ (reference sequence). The CDR3 is 14 residues long. The V segment lost 4 bases and the J segment 5 bases; nucleotides outside the gene matches: 6.

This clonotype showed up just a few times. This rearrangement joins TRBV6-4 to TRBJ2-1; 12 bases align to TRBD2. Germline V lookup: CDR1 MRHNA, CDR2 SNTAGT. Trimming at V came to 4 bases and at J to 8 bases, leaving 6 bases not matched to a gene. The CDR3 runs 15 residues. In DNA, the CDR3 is TGTGCCAGCAGTGTGGCTAGCGGGGGGGCCCATGAGCAGTTCTTC. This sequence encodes CASSVASGGAHEQFF.

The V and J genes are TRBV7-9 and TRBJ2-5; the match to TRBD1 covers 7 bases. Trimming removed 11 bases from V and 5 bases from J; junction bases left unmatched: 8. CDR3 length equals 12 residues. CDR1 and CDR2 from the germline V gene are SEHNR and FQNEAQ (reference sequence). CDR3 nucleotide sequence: TGTGCCGACACAGGGGCGGATGAGACCCAGTACTTC. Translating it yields CADTGADETQYF.

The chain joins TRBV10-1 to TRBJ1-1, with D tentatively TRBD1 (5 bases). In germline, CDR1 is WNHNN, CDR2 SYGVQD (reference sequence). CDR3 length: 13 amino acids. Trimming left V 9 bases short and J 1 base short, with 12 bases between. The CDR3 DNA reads TGCGCCAGTCAGGGAAGGTGGAACACTGAAGCTTTCTTT. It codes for CASQGRWNTEAFF.

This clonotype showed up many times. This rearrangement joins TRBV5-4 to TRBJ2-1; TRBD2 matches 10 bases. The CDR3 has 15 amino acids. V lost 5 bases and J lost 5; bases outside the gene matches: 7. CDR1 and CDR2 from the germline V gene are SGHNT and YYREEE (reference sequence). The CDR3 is CASRRTSGINNEQFF. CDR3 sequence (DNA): TGTGCCAGCAGGCGGACTAGCGGAATAAACAATGAGCAGTTCTTC. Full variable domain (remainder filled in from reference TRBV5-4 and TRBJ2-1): ETGVTQSPTHLIKTRGQQVTLRCSSQSGHNTVSWYQQALGQGPQFIFQYYREEENGRGNFPPRFSGLQFPNYSSELNVNALELDDSALYLCASRRTSGINNEQFFGPGTRLTVL.

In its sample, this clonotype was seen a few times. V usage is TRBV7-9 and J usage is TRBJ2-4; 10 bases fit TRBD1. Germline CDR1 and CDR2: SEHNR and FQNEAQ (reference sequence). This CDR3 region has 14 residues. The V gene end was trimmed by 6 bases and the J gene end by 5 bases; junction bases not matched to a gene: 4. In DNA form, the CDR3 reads TGTGCCAGCAGACCCGGACAGGGGGAAAACATTCAGTACTTC. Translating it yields CASRPGQGENIQYF.

The CDR3 DNA reads TGTGCCAGCAGCTTAACGTGGCCTCCAGATACGCAGTATTTT. It codes for CASSLTWPPDTQYF. The chain recombines TRBV7-3 with TRBJ2-3; D uncertain. V was pared by 0 bases and J by 4 bases, with 8 bases between. This CDR3 has 14 residues. Germline V lookup: CDR1 SGHTA, CDR2 FQGTGA.

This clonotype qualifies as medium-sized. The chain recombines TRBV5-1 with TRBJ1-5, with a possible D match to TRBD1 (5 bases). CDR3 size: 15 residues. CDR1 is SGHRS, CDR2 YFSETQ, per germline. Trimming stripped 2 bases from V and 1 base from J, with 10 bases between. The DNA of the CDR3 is TGCGCCAGCAGCTTTACAGGCTCGAGCAATCAGCCCCAGCATTTT. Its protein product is CASSFTGSSNQPQHF.